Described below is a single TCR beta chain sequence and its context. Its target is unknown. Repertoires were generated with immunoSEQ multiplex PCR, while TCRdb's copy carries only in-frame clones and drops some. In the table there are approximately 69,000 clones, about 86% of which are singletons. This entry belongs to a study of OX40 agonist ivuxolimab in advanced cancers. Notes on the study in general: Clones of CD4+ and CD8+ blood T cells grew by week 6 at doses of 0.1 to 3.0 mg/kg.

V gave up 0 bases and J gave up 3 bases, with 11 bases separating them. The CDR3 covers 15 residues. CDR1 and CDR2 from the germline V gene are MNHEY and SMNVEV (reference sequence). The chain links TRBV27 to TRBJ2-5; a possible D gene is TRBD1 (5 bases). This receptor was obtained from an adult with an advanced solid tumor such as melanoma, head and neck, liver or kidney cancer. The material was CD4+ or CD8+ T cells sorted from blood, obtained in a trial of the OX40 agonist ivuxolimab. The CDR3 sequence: CASSLSGHTKETQYF. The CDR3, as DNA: TGTGCCAGCAGTTTATCAGGACACACAAAAGAGACCCAGTACTTC.